This is a list of T cell receptor beta chains from one sample in a study of regulatory T cells in long-lasting Graves disease. TCRdb processed the multiplex PCR reads anew with MiXCR; each CDR3 protein has one entry. There are around 340,000 distinct CDR3 sequences in the sample; less than 20% occur only once, and 29% lies in the top ten. The sample here was peripheral blood mononuclear cells (PBMCs), taken when the disease was refractory, from a patient treated with antithyroid drugs. The receptor source for this set is a female donor with Graves disease. Both conserved end residues are part of each CDR3. D genes are given only for firm matches. Some rows mark clone size as missing; the rest say once, few, many or name a class of expanded clone.

V	D	J	size	CDR3	DNA
TRBV5-1	TRBD2	TRBJ2-1	.	CASSSGGSSYNEQFF	TGCGCCAGCAGCTCGGGGGGAAGCTCCTACAATGAGCAGTTCTTC
TRBV6-1	TRBD1	TRBJ1-1	few	CASSPRDRGRSTEAFF	TGTGCCAGCAGTCCCCGGGACAGGGGGAGAAGCACTGAAGCTTTCTTT
TRBV6-1	.	TRBJ1-1	many	CASSPVQNGEAFF	TGTGCCAGCAGCCCGGTGCAGAACGGTGAAGCTTTCTTT
TRBV30	.	TRBJ1-3	.	CAWSVTGNTIYF	TGTGCCTGGAGTGTAACCGGAAACACCATATATTTT
TRBV30	.	TRBJ2-5	few	CAWSVYYRPQETQYF	TGTGCCTGGAGTGTTTATTATCGACCGCAAGAGACCCAGTACTTC
TRBV10-3	TRBD1	TRBJ2-7	many	CASQTGDWGGEQYF	TGTGCCAGCCAGACAGGGGATTGGGGCGGCGAGCAGTACTTC
TRBV10-3	.	TRBJ1-1	many	CAISGAGGDTEAFF	TGTGCCATCAGTGGTGCTGGAGGGGACACTGAAGCTTTCTTT
TRBV11-2	TRBD2	TRBJ2-7	many	CASSPRSTGLATYEQYF	TGTGCCAGCAGCCCACGGAGTACGGGACTAGCGACCTACGAGCAGTACTTC
TRBV14	.	TRBJ2-7	.	CASSQTGRSYEQYF	TGTGCCAGCAGCCAAACGGGACGGTCCTACGAGCAGTACTTC
TRBV27	.	TRBJ1-1	many	CASSLNRVTEAFF	TGTGCCAGCAGTTTGAACAGGGTTACTGAAGCTTTCTTT